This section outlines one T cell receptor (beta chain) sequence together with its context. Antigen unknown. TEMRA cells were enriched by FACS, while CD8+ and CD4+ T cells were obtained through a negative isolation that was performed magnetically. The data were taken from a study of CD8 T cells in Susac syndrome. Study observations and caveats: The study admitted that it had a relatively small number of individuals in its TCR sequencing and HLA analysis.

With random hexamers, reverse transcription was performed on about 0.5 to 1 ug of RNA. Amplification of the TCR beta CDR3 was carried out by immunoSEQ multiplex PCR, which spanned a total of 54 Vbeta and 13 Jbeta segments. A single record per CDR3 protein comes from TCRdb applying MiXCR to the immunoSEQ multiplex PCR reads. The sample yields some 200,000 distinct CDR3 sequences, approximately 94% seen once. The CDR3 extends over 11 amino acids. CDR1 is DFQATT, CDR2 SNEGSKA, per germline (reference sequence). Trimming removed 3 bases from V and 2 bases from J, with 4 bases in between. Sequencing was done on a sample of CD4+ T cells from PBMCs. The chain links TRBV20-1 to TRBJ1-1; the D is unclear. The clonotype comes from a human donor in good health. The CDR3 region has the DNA TGCAGTGCTAGCTTCAACACTGAAGCTTTCTTT. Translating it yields CSASFNTEAFF.